This TCR beta chain was retrieved from a study of T cell responses to AZD1222 COVID-19 vaccine. Study summary: Second-dose recipients at about 4 or about 12 weeks were treated as one pooled group. Whole-study results and caveats: Only five to seven AZD1222 recipients tested seropositive at baseline. The study found vaccine-associated CD4 TCRs spanning spike, dominant at 160-218 and 743-854.

The repertoire was sequenced with immunoSEQ multiplex PCR; TCRdb's copy has only in-frame clones and lacks some. The table shows 120,000 or so clones, with roughly 90% occurring only once. For this clone: Its target is unknown.

The receptor's source is an adult in good health. The sample consisted of peripheral blood, taken on day 0 of AZD1222 vaccination.

CDR3 in amino acids: CASNPLPDEQYF. The CDR3 coding sequence is TGTGCCAGCAACCCTCTCCCCGACGAGCAGTACTTC. V gene TRBV7-9 combines with J gene TRBJ2-7, with no clear D. V shed 7 bases and J shed 5 bases, with 12 bases lying between them. Per germline, CDR1 SEHNR and CDR2 FQNEAQ (reference sequence). This CDR3 has 12 amino acids. Using reference TRBV7-9 and TRBJ2-7 for the parts outside the CDR3, the full variable domain is DTGVSQNPRHKITKRGQNVTFRCDPISEHNRLYWYRQTLGQGPEFLTYFQNEAQLEKSRLLSDRFSAERPKGSFSTLEIQRTEQGDSAMYLCASNPLPDEQYFGPGTRLTVT.